This TCR beta chain is from a study of cytomegalovirus exposure and HLA in healthy donors. Findings and limits, study-wide: When analyzed later, a missense DCLRE1C variant was found to be linked to TCR beta V- and J-gene trimming.

This CDR3 is built from 15 residues. V shed 3 bases, J shed 1 base, and the junction held 0 bases outside the gene matches. Germline values: CDR1 MRHNA, CDR2 SNTAGT. It was healthy bone marrow donors who served as donors. Both 60 Vbeta primers and 13 Jbeta primers went into the PCR. In the original analysis: In a later analysis, 75 million to 85 million unique TCR beta chains included roughly 11 million shared by two or more donors. Some clones are missing from TCRdb's copy, which holds only in-frame ones; the method was immunoSEQ multiplex PCR. V, J and clone size reflect that table, while D and trimming were determined from the DNA. The sample carries roughly 180,000 clones, roughly 80% recorded once. Details on this clone: Its antigen is undetermined.

Sequencing used PBMCs. V is TRBV6-4 and J is TRBJ2-1; 10 bases match TRBD2. The receptor was derived from a woman aged 45-65 years in good health and CMV-seropositive. CDR3 nucleotide sequence: TGTGCCAGCAGTGAACTAGCGGGGTCCTACAATGAGCAGTTCTTC. It yields the protein CASSELAGSYNEQFF.